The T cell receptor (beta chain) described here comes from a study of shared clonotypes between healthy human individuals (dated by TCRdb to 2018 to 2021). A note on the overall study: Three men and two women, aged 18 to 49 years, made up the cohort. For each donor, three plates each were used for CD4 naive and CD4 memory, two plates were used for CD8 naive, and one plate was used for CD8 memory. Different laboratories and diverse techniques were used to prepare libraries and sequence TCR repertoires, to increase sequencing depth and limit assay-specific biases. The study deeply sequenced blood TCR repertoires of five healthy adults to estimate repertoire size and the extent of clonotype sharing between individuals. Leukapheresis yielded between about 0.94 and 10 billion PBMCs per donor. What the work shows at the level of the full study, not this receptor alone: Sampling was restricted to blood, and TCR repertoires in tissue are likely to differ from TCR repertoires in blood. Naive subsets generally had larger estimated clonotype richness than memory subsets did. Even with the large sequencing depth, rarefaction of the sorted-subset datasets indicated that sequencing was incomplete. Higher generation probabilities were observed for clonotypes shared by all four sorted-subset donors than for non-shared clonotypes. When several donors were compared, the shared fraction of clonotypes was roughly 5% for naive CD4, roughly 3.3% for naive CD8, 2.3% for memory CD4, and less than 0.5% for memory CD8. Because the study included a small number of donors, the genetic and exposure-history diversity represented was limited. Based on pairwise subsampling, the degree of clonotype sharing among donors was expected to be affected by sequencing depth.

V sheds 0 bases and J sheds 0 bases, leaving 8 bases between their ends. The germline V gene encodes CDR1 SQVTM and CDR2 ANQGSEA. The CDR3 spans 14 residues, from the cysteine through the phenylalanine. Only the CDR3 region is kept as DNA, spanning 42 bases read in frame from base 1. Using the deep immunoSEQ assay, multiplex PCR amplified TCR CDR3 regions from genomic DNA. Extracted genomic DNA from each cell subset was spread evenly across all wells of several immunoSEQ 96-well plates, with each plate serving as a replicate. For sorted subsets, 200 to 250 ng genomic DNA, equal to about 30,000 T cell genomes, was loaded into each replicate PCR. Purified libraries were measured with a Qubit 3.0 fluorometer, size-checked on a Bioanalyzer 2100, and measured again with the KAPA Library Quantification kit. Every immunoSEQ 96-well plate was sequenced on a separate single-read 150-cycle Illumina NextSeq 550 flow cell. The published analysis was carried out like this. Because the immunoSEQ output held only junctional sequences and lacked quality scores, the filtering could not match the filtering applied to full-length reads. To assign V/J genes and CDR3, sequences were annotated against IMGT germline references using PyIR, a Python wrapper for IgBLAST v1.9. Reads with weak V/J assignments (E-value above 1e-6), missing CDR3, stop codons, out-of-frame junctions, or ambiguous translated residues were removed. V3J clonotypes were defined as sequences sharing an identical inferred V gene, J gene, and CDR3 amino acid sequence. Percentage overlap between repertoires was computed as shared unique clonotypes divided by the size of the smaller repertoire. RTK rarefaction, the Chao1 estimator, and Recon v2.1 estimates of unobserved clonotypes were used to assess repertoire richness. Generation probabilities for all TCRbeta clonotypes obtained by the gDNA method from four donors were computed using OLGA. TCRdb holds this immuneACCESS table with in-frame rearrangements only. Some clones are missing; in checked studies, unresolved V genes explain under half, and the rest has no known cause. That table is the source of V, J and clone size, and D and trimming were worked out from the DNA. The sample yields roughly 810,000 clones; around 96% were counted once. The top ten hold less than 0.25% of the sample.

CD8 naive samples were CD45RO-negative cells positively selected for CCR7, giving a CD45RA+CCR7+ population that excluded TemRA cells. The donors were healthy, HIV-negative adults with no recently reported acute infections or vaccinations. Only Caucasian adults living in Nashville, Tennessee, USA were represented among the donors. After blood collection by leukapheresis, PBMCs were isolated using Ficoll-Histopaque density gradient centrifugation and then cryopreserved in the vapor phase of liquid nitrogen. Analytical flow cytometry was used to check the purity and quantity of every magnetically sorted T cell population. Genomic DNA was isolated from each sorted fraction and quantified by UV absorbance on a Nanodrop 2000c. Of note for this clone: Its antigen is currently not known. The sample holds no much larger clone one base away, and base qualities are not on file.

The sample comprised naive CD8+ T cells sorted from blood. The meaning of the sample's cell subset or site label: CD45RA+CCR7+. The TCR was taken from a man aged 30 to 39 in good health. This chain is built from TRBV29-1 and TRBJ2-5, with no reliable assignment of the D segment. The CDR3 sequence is CSVEDLAYQETQYF. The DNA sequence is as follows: TGCAGCGTTGAAGATTTGGCTTACCAAGAGACCCAGTACTTC.